This TCR beta chain was documented in a study of beta chain features in type 1 diabetes. Isolated RNA was reverse transcribed in full, so expressed TCRB transcripts were sequenced. This table comes from immunoSEQ multiplex PCR, and its TCRdb copy is limited to in-frame clones, with some not included. The sample consists of 450,000 to 600,000 clones, about 29% of them appearing once. A word on this clone: Its antigen is currently unknown.

The study, taken as a whole, reports: Across all four CD4+ subsets, people with type 1 diabetes showed modestly shorter TCRB CDR3s. Reduced insertions and increased deletions marked VDJ junctions in type 1 diabetes patients. Among patients, naive, central memory and Treg TCRB repertoires appeared more similar than among healthy donors.

The receptor was isolated from a young man in good health. Sequenced sample: naive CD4+ T cells from blood.

CDR3 sequence (DNA): TGCGCCAGCAGCTTGGGAGGACAGACAACCCAGTACTTC. Translated: CASSLGGQTTQYF. The V call is TRBV5-1, the J call TRBJ2-5, with a tentative D call TRBD1 (6 bases). Trimming cost V 0 bases and J 8 bases, with 11 bases left between them. This CDR3 is 13 amino acids long. The germline V gene has CDR1 SGHRS and CDR2 YFSETQ.